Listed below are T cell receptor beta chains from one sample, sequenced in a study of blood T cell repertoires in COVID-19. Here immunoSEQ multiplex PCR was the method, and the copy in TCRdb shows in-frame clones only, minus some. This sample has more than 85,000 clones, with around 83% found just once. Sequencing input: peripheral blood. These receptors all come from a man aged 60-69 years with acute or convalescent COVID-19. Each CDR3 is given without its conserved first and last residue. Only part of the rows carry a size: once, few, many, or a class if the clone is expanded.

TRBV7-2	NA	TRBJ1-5	ASNNPEGTGSGNQPQH
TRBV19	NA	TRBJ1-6	ASSKTAGGISYNSPLH
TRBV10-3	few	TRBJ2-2	AISEASGLAGTGELF
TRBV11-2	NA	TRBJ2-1	ASSPNSGLPFNEQF
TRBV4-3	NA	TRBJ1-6	ASSQGTGTGNSPLH
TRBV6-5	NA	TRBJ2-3	ASEGLAHRADTQY
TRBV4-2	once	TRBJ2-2	ASSQETSGPGELF
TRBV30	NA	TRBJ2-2	ALAGGELF
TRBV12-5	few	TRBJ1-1	ASGLDRRNTEAF
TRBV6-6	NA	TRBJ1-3	ASSIGQAATGNTIY
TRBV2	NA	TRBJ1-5	ASSEDRPGMDQPQH
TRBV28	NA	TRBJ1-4	ASNLEARQKLF
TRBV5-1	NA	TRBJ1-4	ASSEEGQGLEKLF
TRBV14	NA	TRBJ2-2	ASSQDLRETGELF
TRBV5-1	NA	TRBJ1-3	ASSPGTTGNTIY
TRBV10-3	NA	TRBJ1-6	AISPAENSPLH
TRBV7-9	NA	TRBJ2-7	ASSSPGQGYEQY
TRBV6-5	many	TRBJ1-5	ASSLDRNHNQPQH
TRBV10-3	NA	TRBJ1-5	AIGRTGGDQPQH
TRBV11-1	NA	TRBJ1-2	VSSLMSGTGVGYT
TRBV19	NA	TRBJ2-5	ASSIRSGDRQETQY
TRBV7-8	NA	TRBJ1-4	ASSLAPRNRGNEKLF
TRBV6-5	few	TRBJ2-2	ASRHQGPGELF